This T cell receptor beta chain was retrieved from a study of blood T cell repertoires in COVID-19. About the study: Samples taken during acute and convalescent COVID-19 were collected in the United States, Italy and Spain. From T cells, B-cell-depleted T cells, or PBMCs came the material, which was cDNA or gDNA.

Original analysis: The assay estimated nucleated cells by amplifying reference gene primers. Profiling relied on immunoSEQ multiplex PCR, and the TCRdb table lists in-frame clones only, not all of them. V and J calls and clone size are those listed in that table; D and trimming were worked out from the DNA. The sample carries roughly 140,000 clones, around 91% recorded once. This clone turned up a few times. The ends were cut back, 4 bases at V and 5 bases at J, with 12 bases in the middle. The CDR3 length is 14 residues. Germline-derived CDR1 and CDR2 are LNHDA and SQIVND (reference sequence). This rearrangement joins TRBV19 to TRBJ1-5, with D maybe TRBD1 (6 bases). The TCR was taken from a woman between 40 and 55 years old with acute or convalescent COVID-19. What was sequenced was peripheral blood. This CDR3 is CASSKNRADQPQHF. The CDR3 DNA reads as TGTGCCAGTAGTAAAAACAGGGCGGATCAGCCCCAGCATTTT. Full variable domain (rest looked up from reference TRBV19 and TRBJ1-5): DGGITQSPKYLFRKEGQNVTLSCEQNLNHDAMYWYRQDPGQGLRLIYYSQIVNDFQKGDIAEGYSVSREKKESFPLTVTSAQKNPTAFYLCASSKNRADQPQHFGDGTRLSIL.